This T cell receptor (beta chain) was retrieved from a study of shared clonotypes between healthy human individuals. Of note for this clone: Its antigen is undetermined.

CDR1 SGHTS and CDR2 YDEGEE come from the germline V gene. Trimming cost V 1 base and J 5 bases, with 6 bases left between them. There are 12 residues in the CDR3. Study-wide results and caveats: Deeper or shallower sequencing was expected to change how clonotypes are shared among donors.

Data came from immunoSEQ multiplex PCR; TCRdb stores just in-frame clones and leaves some out. In the table there are around 2.3 million clones, approximately 96% of which are singletons. This clonotype was sampled from a man between 18 and 35 years old in good health. The chain combines TRBV5-8 with TRBJ1-2; possible D gene TRBD1, 6 bases. The sequenced sample was naive CD4+ T cells sorted from blood. Noted subset: CD45RA+ positively selected. CDR3 protein: CASSLTGYGYTF. CDR3 nucleotide sequence: TGTGCCAGCAGCTTGACAGGGTATGGCTACACCTTC.